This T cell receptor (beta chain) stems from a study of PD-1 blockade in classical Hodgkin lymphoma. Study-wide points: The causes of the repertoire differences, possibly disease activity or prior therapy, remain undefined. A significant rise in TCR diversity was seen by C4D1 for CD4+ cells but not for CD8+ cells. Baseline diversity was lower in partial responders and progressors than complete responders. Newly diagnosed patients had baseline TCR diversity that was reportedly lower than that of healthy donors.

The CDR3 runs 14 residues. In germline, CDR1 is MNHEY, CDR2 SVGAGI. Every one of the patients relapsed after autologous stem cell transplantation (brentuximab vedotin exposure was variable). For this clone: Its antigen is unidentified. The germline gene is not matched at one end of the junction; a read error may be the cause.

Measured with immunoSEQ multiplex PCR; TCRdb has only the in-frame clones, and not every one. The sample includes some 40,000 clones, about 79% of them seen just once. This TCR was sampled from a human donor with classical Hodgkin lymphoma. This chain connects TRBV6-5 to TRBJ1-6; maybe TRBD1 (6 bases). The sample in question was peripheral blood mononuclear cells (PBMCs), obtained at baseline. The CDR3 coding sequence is TGTGCCAGCAGTAACTCAGGGGAGCATTCACCCCTCCACTTT. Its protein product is CASSNSGEHSPLHF.